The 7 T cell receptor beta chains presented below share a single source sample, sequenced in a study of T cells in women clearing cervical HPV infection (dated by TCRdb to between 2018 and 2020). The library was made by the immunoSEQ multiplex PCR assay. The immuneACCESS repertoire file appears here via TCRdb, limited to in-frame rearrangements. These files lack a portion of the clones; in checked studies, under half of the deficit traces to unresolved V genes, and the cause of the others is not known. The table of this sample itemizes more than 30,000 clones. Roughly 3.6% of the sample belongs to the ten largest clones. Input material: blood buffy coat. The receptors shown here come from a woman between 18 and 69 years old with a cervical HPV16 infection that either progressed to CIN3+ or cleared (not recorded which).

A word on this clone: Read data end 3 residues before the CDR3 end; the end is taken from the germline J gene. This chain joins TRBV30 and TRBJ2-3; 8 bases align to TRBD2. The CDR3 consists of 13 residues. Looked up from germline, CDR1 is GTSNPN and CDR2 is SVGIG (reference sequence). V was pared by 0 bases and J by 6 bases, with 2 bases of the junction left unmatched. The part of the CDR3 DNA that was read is TGTGCCTGGAGTGTTGGCGGGAGGGATACG. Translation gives CAWSVGGRDT. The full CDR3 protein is CAWSVGGRDTQYF.

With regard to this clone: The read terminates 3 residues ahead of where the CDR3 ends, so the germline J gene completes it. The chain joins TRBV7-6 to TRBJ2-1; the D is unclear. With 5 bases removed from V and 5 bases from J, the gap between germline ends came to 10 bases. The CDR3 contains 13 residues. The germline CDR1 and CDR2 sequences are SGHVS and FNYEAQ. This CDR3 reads CASSKNRDNEQFF. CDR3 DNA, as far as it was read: TGTGCCAGCAGCAAAAACCGGGACAATGAG.

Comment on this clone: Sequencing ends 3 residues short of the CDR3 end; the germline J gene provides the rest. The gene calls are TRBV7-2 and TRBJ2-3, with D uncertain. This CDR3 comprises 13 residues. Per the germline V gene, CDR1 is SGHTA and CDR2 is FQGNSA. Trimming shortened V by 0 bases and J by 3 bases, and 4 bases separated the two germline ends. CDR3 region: CASSLASTDTQYF. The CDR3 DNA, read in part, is TGTGCCAGCAGCTTAGCTTCGACAGATACG.

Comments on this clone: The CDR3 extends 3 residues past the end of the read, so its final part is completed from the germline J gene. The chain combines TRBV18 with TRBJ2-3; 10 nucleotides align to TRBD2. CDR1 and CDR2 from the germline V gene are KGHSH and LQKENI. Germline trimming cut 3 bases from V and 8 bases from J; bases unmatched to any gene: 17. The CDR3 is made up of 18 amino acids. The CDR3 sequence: CASSPPTLTSGPRGTQYF. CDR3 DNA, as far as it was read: TGTGCCAGCTCACCCCCGACGCTGACTAGCGGGCCTCGAGGTACG. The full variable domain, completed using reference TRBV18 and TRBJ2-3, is NAGVMQNPRHLVRRRGQEARLRCSPMKGHSHVYWYRQLPEEGLKFMVYLQKENIIDESGMPKERFSAEFPKEGPSILRIQQVVRGDSAAYFCASSPPTLTSGPRGTQYFGPGTRLTVL.

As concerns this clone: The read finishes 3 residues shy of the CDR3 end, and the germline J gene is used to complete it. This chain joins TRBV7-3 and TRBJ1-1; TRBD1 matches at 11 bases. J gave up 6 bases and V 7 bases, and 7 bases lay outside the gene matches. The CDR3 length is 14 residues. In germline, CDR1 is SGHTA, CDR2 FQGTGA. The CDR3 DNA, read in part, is TGTGCCAGCACCCGGACAGGGGGCGACTCTGAA. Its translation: CASTRTGGDSE. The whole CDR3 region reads CASTRTGGDSEAFF.

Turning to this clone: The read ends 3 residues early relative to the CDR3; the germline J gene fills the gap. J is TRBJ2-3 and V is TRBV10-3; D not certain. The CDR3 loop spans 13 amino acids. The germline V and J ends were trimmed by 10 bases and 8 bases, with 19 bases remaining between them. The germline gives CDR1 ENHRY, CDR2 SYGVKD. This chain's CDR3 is CATRQPLLGTQYF. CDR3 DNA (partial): TGTGCCACCCGACAACCTCTTTTAGGTACG.

The part of the CDR3 DNA that was read is TGTGCCAGCAGCTTTGGAGGGGGAACTGAG. Protein sequence: CASSFGGGTE. The full-length CDR3 reads as CASSFGGGTEQFF. This chain joins TRBV11-3 and TRBJ2-1; tentatively, D is TRBD1 or TRBD2 (6 bases each). Read coverage stops 3 residues before the CDR3 terminus; the germline J gene supplies the remainder. This CDR3 region has 13 residues. V lost 3 bases and J 9 bases, leaving 12 bases between the germline ends. Per the germline V gene, CDR1 is SGHNT and CDR2 is YENEEA.